The sample holds many counts of the clone carrying this T cell receptor beta chain. As yet, its antigen is unknown. These data belong to a study of blood T cells in healthy people across ages. General study points: Fewer expanded clones and more diversity marked long-lived versus aged donors.

Those donating, healthy Caucasian individuals from Russia, were aged roughly 6 to 90. Peripheral blood was drawn, about 9.1 milliliters per donor. A sample-barcoded 5' primer and a J-beta primer mix were used in a second PCR of roughly 7 to 11 cycles. All cDNA molecules were each tagged by a template-switch adaptor with 12 random nucleotides. TCRdb re-called the 5' RACE reads with MiXCR, one entry per CDR3 protein. The table shows 630,000 or so distinct CDR3 sequences, with around 31% occurring only once. Sequenced input: blood. This TCR was sampled from a woman older than 75 in good health.

DNA of the CDR3: TGCAGCGCCGGACAGGGGCCGGGCGAGCAGTACTTC. Translating gives CSAGQGPGEQYF. The gene calls are TRBV29-1 and TRBJ2-7, with 9 bases lining up with TRBD1. Germline CDR1 reads SQVTM; CDR2 reads ANQGSEA. With V trimmed by 7 bases and J by 6 bases, 7 bases remained unmatched. This CDR3 comprises 12 residues.